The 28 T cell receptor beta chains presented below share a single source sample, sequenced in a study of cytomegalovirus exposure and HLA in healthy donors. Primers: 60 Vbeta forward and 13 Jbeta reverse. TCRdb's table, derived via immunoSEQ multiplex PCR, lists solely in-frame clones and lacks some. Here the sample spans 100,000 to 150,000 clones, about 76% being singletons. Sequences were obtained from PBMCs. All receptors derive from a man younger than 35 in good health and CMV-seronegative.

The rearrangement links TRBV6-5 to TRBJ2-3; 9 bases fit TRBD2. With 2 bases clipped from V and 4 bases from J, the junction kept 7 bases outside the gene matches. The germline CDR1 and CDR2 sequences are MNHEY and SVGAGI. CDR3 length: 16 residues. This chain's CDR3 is CASSYPRGGSADTQYF. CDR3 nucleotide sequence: TGTGCCAGCAGTTACCCGCGGGGGGGCAGCGCAGATACGCAGTATTTT.

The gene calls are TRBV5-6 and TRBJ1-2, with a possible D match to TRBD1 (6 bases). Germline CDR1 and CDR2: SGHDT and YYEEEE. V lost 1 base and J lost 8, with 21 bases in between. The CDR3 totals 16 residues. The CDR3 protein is CASSLITATGIGGYTF. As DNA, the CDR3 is TGTGCCAGCAGCTTGATTACCGCCACAGGGATTGGAGGCTACACCTTC.

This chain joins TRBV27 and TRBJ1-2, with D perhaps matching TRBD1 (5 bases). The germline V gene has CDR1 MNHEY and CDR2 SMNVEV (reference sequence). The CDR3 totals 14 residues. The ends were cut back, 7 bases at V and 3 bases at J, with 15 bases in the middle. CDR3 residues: CASKYLGTDYGYTF. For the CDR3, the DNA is TGTGCCAGCAAATACCTCGGGACTGACTATGGCTACACCTTC.

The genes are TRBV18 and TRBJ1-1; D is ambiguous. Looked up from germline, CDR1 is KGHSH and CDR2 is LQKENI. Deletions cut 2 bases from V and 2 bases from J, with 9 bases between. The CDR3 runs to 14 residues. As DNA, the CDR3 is TGTGCCAGCTCACCAGGGGAGAGTAACACTGAAGCTTTCTTT. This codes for CASSPGESNTEAFF.

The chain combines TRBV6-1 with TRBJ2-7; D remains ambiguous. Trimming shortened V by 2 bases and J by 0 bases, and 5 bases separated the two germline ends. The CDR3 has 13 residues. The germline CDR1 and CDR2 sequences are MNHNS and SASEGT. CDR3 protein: CASSETGSYEQYF. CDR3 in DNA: TGTGCCAGCAGTGAAACGGGCTCCTACGAGCAGTACTTC.

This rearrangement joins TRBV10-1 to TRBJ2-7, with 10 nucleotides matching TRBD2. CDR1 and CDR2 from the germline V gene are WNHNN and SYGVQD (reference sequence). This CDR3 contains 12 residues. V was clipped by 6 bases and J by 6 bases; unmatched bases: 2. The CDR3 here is CASSPSGGEQYF. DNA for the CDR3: TGCGCCAGCAGCCCTAGCGGGGGCGAGCAGTACTTC.

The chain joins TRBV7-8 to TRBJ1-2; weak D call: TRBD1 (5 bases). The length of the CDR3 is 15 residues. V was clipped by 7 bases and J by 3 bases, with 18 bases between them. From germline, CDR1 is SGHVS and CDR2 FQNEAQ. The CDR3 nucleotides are TGTGCCAGCAACTCCGTACGGGGGACGCACTATGGCTACACCTTC. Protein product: CASNSVRGTHYGYTF.

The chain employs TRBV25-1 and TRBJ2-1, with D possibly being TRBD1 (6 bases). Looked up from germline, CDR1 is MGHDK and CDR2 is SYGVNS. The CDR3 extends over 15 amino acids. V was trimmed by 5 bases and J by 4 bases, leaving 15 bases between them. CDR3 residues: CASSPYQGSYNEQFF. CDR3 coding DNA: TGTGCCAGCAGTCCCTACCAGGGGTCGTACAATGAGCAGTTCTTC.

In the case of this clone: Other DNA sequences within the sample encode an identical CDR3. CDR3 DNA: TGCGCCAGCAGCATAGGAACAGGGACAGATACGCAGTATTTT. The encoded protein is CASSIGTGTDTQYF. The rearrangement joins TRBV5-1 to TRBJ2-3; D may be TRBD1 (6 bases). The CDR3 has 14 amino acids. Trimming removed 4 bases from V and 3 bases from J, with 12 bases in between. Germline lookup yields CDR1 SGHRS and CDR2 YFSETQ.

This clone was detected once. This CDR3 reads CASSIDVSMRRANLHF. The CDR3 region has the DNA TGTGCCAGTAGTATAGATGTATCGATGAGAAGAGCAAACCTCCACTTT. V is TRBV19 and J is TRBJ1-6; unclear D gene. Germline values: CDR1 LNHDA, CDR2 SQIVND (reference sequence). With 0 bases removed from V and 15 bases from J, the gap between germline ends came to 21 bases. This CDR3 spans 16 amino acids.

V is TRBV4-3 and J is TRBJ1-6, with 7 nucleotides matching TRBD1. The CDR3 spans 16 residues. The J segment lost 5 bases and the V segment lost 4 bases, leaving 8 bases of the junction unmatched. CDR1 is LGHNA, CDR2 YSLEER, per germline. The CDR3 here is CASSRTRDRDNSPLHF. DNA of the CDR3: TGCGCCAGCAGCCGGACGCGGGACAGAGATAATTCACCCCTCCACTTT.

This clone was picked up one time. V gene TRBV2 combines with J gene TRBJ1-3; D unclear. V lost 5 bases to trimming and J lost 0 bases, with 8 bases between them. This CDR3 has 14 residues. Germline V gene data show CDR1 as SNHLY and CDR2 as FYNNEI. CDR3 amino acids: CASSRDSSGNTIYF. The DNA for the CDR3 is TGTGCCAGCAGTCGAGACTCCTCTGGAAACACCATATATTTT.

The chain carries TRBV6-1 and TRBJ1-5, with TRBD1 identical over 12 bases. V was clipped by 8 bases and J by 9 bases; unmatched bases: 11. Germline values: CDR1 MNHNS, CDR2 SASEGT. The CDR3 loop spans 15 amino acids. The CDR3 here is CASRPGTGGAWPQHF. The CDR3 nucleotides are TGTGCCAGCCGTCCCGGGACAGGGGGCGCTTGGCCCCAGCATTTT.

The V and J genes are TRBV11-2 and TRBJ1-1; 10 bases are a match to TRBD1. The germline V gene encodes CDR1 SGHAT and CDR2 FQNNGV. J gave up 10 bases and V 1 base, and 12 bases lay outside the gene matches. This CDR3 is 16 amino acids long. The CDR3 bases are TGTGCCAGCAGCTTAGGGGGGACAGGGGAAGGTCTGGGAGCTTTCTTT. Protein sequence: CASSLGGTGEGLGAFF.

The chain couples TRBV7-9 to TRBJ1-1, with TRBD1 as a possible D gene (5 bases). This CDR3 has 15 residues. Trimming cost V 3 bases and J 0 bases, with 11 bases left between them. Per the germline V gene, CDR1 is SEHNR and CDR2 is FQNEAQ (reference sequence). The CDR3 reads CASSFGGTVNTEAFF. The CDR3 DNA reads TGTGCCAGCAGCTTCGGCGGGACTGTGAACACTGAAGCTTTCTTT.

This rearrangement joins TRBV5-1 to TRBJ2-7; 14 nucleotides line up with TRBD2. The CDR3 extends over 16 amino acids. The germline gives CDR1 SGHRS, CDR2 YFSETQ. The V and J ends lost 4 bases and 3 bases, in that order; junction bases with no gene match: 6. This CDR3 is CASSPGLAGDNYEQYF. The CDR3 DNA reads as TGCGCCAGCAGCCCGGGACTAGCGGGGGACAACTACGAGCAGTACTTC. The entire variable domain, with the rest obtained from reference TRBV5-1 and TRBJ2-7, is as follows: KAGVTQTPRYLIKTRGQQVTLSCSPISGHRSVSWYQQTPGQGLQFLFEYFSETQRNKGNFPGRFSGRQFSNSRSEMNVSTLELGDSALYLCASSPGLAGDNYEQYFGPGTRLTVT.

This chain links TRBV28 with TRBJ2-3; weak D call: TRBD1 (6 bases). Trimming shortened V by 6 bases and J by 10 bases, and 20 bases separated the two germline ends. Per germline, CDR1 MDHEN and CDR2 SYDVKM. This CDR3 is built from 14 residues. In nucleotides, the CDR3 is TGTGCCAGCAGCCAGCGACAGGAGGCTGATTCGCAGTATTTT. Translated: CASSQRQEADSQYF.

For the CDR3, the DNA is TGTGCCAGCACACTGACAGGGATTAATTCACCCCTCCACTTT. It translates to CASTLTGINSPLHF. This chain links TRBV6-5 with TRBJ1-6; 7 bases map to TRBD1. CDR1 is MNHEY, CDR2 SVGAGI, per germline. This CDR3 contains 14 residues. V shed 7 bases and J 6 bases; nucleotides not matched to a gene: 6.

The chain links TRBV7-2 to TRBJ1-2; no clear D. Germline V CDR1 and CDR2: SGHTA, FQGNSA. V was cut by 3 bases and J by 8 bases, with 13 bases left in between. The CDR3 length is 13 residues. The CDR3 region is CASSFDQAGGYTF. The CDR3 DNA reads TGTGCCAGCAGCTTTGACCAGGCGGGAGGCTACACCTTC.

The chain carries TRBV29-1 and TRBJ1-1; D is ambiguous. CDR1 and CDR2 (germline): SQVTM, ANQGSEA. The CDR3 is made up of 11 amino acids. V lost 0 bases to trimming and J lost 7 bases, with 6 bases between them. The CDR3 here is CSVEDTDEAFF. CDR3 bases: TGCAGCGTTGAAGATACAGATGAAGCTTTCTTT.

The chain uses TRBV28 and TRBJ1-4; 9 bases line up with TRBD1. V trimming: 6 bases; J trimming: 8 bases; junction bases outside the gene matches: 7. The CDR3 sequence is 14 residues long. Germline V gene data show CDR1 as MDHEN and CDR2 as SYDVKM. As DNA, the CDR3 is TGTGCCAGCAGGGTACAGGGGGCGAAGGAAAAACTGTTTTTT. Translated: CASRVQGAKEKLFF. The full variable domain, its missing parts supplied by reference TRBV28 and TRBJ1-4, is DVKVTQSSRYLVKRTGEKVFLECVQDMDHENMFWYRQDPGLGLRLIYFSYDVKMKEKGDIPEGYSVSREKKERFSLILESASTNQTSMYLCASRVQGAKEKLFFGSGTQLSVL.

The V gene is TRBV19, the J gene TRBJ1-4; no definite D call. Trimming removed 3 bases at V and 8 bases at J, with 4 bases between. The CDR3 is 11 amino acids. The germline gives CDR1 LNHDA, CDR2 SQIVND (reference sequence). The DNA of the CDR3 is TGTGCCAGTAGTATCCGGGAAAAACTGTTTTTT. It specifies CASSIREKLFF. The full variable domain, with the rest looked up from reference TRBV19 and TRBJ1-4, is DGGITQSPKYLFRKEGQNVTLSCEQNLNHDAMYWYRQDPGQGLRLIYYSQIVNDFQKGDIAEGYSVSREKKESFPLTVTSAQKNPTAFYLCASSIREKLFFGSGTQLSVL.

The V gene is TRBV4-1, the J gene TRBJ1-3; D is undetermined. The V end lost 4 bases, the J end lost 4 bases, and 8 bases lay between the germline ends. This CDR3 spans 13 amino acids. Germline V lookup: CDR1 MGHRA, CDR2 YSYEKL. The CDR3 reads CASSREWGNTIYF. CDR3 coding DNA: TGCGCCAGCAGCCGGGAGTGGGGAAACACCATATATTTT.

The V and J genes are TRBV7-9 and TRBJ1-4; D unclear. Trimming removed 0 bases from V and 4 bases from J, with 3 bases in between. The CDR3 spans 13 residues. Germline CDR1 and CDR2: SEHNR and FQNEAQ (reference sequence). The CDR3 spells CASSLARNEKLFF. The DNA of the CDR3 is TGTGCCAGCAGCTTAGCCCGTAATGAAAAACTGTTTTTT.

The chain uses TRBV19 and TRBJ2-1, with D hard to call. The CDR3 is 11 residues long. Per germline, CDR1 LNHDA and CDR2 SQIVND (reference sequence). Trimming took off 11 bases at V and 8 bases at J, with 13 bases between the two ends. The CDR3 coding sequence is TGTGCCGGCCAACCCCTGGATGAGCAGTTCTTC. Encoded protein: CAGQPLDEQFF.

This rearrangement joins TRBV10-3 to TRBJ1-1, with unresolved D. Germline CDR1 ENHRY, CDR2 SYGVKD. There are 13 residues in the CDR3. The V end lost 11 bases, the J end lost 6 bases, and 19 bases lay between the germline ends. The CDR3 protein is CAVSREIGAEAFF. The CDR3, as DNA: TGTGCCGTCTCGAGGGAGATTGGCGCTGAAGCTTTCTTT.

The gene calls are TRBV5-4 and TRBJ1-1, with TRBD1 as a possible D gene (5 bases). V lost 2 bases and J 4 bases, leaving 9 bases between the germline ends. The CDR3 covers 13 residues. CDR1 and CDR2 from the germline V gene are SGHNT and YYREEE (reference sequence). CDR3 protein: CASSLDRPTEAFF. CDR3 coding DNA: TGTGCCAGCAGCTTAGACAGACCCACTGAAGCTTTCTTT.

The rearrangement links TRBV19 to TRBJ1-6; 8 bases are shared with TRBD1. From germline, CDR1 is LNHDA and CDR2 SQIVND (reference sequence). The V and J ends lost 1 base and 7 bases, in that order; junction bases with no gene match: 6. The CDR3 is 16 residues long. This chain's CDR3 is CASSIAGGDDNSPLHF. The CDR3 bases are TGTGCCAGTAGTATAGCAGGGGGCGACGACAATTCACCCCTCCACTTT.